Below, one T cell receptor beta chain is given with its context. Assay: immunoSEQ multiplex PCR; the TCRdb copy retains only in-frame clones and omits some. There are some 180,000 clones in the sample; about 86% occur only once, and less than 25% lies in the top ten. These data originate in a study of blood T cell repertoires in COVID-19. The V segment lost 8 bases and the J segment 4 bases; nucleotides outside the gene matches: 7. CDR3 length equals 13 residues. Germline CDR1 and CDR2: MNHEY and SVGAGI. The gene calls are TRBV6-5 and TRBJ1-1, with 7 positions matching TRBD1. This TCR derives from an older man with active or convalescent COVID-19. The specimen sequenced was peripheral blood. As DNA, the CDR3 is TGTGCCAGCCAAACGACAGGGACCACTGAAGCTTTCTTT. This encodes CASQTTGTTEAFF.